The entry that follows covers one T cell receptor beta chain sequence. Its matching antigen is unknown. Germline V gives CDR1 MNHEY, CDR2 SMNVEV (reference sequence). The CDR3 covers 16 residues. With 5 bases clipped from V and 4 bases from J, the junction kept 10 bases outside the gene matches. The data are from a study of shared clonotypes between healthy human individuals. Overall study context: Aged 18 to 49, the donors were a couple of women and a few men. Study observations and caveats: The sharing of 4.5% to 6.5% of naive CD4 clonotypes was seen across a handful of donors. Naive subsets typically showed greater estimated richness than memory subsets.

In the CD4+ fraction, cells were divided into CD45RA+ naive and CD45RA-negative memory subsets. The protocol was immunoSEQ multiplex PCR, while the TCRdb copy is restricted to in-frame clones and leaves out a portion. The profile shows under 1,900,000 clones, 98% to 99% of them singletons. Sequences were obtained from naive CD4+ T cells sorted from blood. The subset here: CD45RA+ positively selected. The chain combines TRBV27 with TRBJ2-7, with TRBD2 identical over 11 bases. The sequence came from a man between 25 and 39 years old in good health. Here the CDR3 DNA reads TGTGCCAGCAGTCCAAAGGGGGGGACTAGCGGTTACGAGCAGTACTTC. This gives the protein CASSPKGGTSGYEQYF.